This is a list of T cell receptor beta chains from one sample in a study of shared clonotypes between healthy human individuals. TCRdb keeps only in-frame clones here, not all; method: immunoSEQ multiplex PCR. The sample lists roughly 300,000 clones, roughly 91% occurring once. Sequenced sample: memory CD8+ T cells sorted from blood. Receptors were obtained from a man aged 18 to 30 in good health. CDR3s include the opening cysteine and the closing phenylalanine or tryptophan. The order of the fields is clone size, J gene, D gene, V gene, CDR3 DNA, CDR3 protein. The D gene is left open where the match is weak. Clone size appears in some rows only: once, few, many, or a class for an expanded clone.

NA | TRBJ2-7 | TRBD2 | TRBV5-6 | TGTGCCAGCAGCTTGGGAGCGGGGAACGAGCAGTACTTC | CASSLGAGNEQYF
many | TRBJ1-1 | NA | TRBV11-2 | TGTGCCAGCAGCTTACCGGGTGGGGGAGGAGGTGAAGCTTTCTTT | CASSLPGGGGGEAFF
once | TRBJ1-6 | TRBD1 | TRBV6-1 | TGTGCCAGCAGTGAAGGACAGGGGTACTCACCCCTCCACTTT | CASSEGQGYSPLHF
NA | TRBJ2-7 | TRBD2 | TRBV5-4 | TGTGCCAGCAGCTCGTTTAGCGGGTCGGATTCCTACGAGCAGTACTTC | CASSSFSGSDSYEQYF
NA | TRBJ2-4 | NA | TRBV10-2 | TGCGCCAGCAGTGAATGGGGGGGCGGGCAAAACATTCAGTACTTC | CASSEWGGGQNIQYF
NA | TRBJ2-1 | NA | TRBV10-1 | TGCGCCAGCAGTGAGTCGCTACTAGCCGACGACAATGAGCAGTTCTTC | CASSESLLADDNEQFF
once | TRBJ2-1 | TRBD2 | TRBV28 | TGTGCCACGACAGCGGGAGGCGATGAGCAGTTCTTC | CATTAGGDEQFF
NA | TRBJ1-2 | NA | TRBV2 | TGTGCCAGCAGTGAAGAACAGAACTATGGCTACACCTTC | CASSEEQNYGYTF
NA | TRBJ2-1 | NA | TRBV9 | TGTGCCAGCAGCGTTTCATCCGGGACGGCCGCCTACAATGAGCAGTTCTTC | CASSVSSGTAAYNEQFF
once | TRBJ2-7 | NA | TRBV27 | TGTGCCAGCAGTTTCGGAGGGGTGTCCTACGAGCAGTACTTC | CASSFGGVSYEQYF